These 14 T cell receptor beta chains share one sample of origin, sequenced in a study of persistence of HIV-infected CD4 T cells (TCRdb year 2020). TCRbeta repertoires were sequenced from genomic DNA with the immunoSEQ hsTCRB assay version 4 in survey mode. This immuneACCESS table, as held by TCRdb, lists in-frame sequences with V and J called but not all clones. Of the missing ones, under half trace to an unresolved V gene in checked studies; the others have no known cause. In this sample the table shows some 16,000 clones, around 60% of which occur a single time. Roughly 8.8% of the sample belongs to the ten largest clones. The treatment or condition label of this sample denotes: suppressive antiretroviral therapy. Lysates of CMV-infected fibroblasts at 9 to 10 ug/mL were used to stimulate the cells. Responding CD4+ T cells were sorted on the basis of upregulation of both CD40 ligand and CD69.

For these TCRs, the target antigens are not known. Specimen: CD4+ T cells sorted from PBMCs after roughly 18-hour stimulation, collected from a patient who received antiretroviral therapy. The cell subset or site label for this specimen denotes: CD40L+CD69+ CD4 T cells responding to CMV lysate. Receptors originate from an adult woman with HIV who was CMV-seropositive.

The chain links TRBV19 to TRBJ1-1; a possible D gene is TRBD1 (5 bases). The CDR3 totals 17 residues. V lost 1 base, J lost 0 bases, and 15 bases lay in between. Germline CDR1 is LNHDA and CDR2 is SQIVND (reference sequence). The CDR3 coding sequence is TGTGCCAGTAGTATAGCTAAGGGGCCGGGAGTGAACACTGAAGCTTTCTTT. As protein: CASSIAKGPGVNTEAFF.

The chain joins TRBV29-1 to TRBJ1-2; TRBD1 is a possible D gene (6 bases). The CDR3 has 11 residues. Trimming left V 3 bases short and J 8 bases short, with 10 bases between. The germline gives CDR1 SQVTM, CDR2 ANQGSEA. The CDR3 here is CSVDGGLGYTF. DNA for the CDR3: TGCAGCGTTGATGGGGGGCTCGGCTACACCTTC.

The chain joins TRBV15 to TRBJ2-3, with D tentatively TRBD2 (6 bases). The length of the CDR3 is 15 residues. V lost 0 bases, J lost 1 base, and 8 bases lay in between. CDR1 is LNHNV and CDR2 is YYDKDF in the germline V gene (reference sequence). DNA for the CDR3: TGTGCCACCAGCAGAGAATGGGGGGGCACAGATACGCAGTATTTT. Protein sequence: CATSREWGGTDTQYF.

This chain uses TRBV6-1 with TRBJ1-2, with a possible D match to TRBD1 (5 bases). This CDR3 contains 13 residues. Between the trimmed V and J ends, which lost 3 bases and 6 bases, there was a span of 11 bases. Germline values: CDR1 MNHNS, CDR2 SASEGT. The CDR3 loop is CASSETEVHGYTF. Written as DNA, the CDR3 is TGTGCCAGCAGTGAGACAGAGGTGCATGGCTACACCTTC.

The CDR3 bases are TGTGCCAGTCGCCCTTGGGCCGTCAATGAAAAACTGTTTTTT. The encoded protein is CASRPWAVNEKLFF. V is TRBV19 and J is TRBJ1-4; unclear D gene. The CDR3 is made up of 14 amino acids. Germline CDR1 and CDR2: LNHDA and SQIVND (reference sequence). The V end was cut by 8 bases, the J end by 5 bases, with 15 bases between.

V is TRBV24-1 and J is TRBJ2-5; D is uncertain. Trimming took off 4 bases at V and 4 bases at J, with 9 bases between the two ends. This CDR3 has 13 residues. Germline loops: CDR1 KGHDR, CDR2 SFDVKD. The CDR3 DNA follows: TGTGCCACCAGTGACGGGTGGGGAGAGACCCAGTACTTC. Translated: CATSDGWGETQYF.

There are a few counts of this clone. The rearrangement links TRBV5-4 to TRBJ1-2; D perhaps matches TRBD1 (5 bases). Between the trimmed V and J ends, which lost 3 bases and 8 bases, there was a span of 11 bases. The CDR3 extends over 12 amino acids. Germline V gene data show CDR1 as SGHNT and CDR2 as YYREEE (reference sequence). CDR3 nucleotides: TGTGCCAGCAGCTGGGGGTTGCAGGGCTACACCTTC. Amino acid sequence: CASSWGLQGYTF.

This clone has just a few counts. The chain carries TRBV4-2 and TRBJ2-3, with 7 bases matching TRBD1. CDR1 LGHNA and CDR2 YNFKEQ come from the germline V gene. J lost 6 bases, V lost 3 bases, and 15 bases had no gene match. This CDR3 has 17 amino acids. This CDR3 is CASSQDRPGQLSDTQYF. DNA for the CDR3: TGTGCCAGCAGCCAGGACCGACCGGGACAGCTTTCGGATACGCAGTATTTT.

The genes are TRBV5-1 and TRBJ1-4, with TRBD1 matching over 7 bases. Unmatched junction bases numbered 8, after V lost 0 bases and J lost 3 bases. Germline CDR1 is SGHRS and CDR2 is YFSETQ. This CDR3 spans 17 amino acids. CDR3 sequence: CASSLVLGGAPNEKLFF. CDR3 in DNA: TGCGCCAGCAGCTTGGTGCTAGGGGGCGCGCCTAATGAAAAACTGTTTTTT.

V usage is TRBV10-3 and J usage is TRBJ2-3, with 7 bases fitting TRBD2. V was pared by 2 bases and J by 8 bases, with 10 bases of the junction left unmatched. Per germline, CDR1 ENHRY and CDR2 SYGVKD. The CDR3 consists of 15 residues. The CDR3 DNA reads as TGTGCCATCAGTGAGCCGCGGGGGTCCCTTGTTACGCAGTATTTT. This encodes CAISEPRGSLVTQYF.

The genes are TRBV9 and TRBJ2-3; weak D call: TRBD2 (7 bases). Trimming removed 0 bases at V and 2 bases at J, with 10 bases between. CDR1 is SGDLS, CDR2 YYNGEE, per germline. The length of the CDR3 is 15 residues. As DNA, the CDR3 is TGTGCCAGCAGCGTAGTAGGGGGGGACACAGATACGCAGTATTTT. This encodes CASSVVGGDTDTQYF.

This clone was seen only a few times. The CDR3 region is CASSVGTAYGYTF. The CDR3, as DNA: TGTGCCAGCAGTGTAGGGACAGCCTATGGCTACACCTTC. The gene calls are TRBV2 and TRBJ1-2; 7 positions match TRBD1. The trim removed 4 bases at V and 4 bases at J, leaving 3 bases unmatched. Germline CDR1 and CDR2: SNHLY and FYNNEI. The CDR3 sequence is 13 residues long.

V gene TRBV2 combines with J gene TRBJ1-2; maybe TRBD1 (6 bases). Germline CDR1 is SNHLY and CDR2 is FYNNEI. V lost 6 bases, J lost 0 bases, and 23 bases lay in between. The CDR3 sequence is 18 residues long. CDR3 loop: CASRLDSWARGANYGYTF. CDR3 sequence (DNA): TGTGCCAGCAGGCTGGACAGTTGGGCCCGAGGAGCTAACTATGGCTACACCTTC.

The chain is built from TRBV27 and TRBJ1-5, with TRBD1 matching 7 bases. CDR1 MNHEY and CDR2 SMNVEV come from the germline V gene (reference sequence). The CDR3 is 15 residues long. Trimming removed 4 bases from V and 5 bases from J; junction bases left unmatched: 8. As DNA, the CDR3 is TGTGCCAGCAGTTCGAACAGGGGAACGGATCAGCCCCAGCATTTT. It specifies CASSSNRGTDQPQHF.